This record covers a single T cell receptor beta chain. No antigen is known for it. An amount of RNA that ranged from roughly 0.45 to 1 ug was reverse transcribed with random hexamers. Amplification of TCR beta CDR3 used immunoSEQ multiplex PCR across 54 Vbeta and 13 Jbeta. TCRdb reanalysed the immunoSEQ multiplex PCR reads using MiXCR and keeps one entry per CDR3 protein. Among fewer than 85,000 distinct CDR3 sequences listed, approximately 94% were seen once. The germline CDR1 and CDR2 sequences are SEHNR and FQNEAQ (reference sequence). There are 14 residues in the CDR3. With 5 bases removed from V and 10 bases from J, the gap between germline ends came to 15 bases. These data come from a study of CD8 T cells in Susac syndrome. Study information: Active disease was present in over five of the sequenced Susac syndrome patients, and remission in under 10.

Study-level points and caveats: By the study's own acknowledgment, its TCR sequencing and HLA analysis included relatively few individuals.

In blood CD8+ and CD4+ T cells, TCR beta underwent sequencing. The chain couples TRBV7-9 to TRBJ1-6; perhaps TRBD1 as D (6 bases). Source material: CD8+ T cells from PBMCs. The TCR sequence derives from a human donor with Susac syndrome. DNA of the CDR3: TGTGCCAGCAGCAACAGGGAAGGGCAATCACCCCTCCACTTT. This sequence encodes CASSNREGQSPLHF.